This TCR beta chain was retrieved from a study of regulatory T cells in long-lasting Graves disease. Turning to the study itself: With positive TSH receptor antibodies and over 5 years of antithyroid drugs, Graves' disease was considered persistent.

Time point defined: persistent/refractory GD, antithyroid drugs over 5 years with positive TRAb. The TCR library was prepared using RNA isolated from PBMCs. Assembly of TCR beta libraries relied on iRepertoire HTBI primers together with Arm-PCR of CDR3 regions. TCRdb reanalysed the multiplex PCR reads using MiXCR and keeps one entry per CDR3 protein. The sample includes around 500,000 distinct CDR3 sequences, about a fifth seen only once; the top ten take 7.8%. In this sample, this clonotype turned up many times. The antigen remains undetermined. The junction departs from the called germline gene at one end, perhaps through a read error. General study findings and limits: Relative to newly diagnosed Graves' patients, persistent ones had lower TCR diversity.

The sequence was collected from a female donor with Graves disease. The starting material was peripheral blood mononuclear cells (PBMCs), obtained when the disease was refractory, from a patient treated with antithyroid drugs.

DNA for the CDR3: TGTGCCAGCAGCTTAGGATTGGGACAGGGGAACTATGGCTACACCTTC. Translation gives CASSLGLGQGNYGYTF. V usage is TRBV5-1 and J usage is TRBJ1-2, with 10 nucleotides matching TRBD1. Germline V CDR1 and CDR2: SGHRS, YFSETQ. The CDR3 spans 16 residues.